The 21 T cell receptor beta chains presented below share a single source sample, sequenced in a study of T cell changes during pregnancy in multiple sclerosis. Generated by immunoSEQ multiplex PCR, the TCRdb table keeps only in-frame clones and is missing some. Among around 30,000 clones listed, around nine tenths were seen once. The sequences come from CD8+ T cells from peripheral blood mononuclear cells, collected in the second trimester of pregnancy. These receptors originate from a female donor with multiple sclerosis, enrolled in a pregnancy study.

This clone came up once. This chain connects TRBV7-8 to TRBJ1-3; 9 positions agree with TRBD1. The CDR3 extends over 15 amino acids. From germline, CDR1 is SGHVS and CDR2 FQNEAQ. The ends lost 8 bases at V and 2 bases at J; junction bases unmatched: 7. The CDR3 is CASRDRAVAGNTIYF. In DNA form, the CDR3 reads TGTGCCAGCCGGGACAGGGCAGTCGCTGGAAACACCATATATTTT.

V and J are TRBV7-9 and TRBJ2-1, with D unresolved. In germline, CDR1 is SEHNR, CDR2 FQNEAQ (reference sequence). Trimming cost V 1 base and J 15 bases, with 10 bases left between them. This CDR3 comprises 11 residues. CDR3 region: CASSLGASVFF. CDR3 coding DNA: TGTGCCAGCAGCTTAGGGGCTTCGGTGTTCTTC.

The gene calls are TRBV7-2 and TRBJ2-1, with 10 bases fitting TRBD2. With V trimmed by 0 bases and J by 5 bases, 7 bases remained unmatched. Per the germline V gene, CDR1 is SGHTA and CDR2 is FQGNSA. This CDR3 spans 17 amino acids. CDR3 nucleotides: TGTGCCAGCAGCTTAGCCTCTAGCGGGAGAGTCCACAATGAGCAGTTCTTC. Protein: CASSLASSGRVHNEQFF.

This sequence joins TRBV4-1 and TRBJ2-7, with 11 nucleotides matching TRBD1. V was clipped by 0 bases and J by 4 bases; unmatched bases: 5. The CDR3 loop spans 16 amino acids. The germline CDR1 and CDR2 sequences are MGHRA and YSYEKL. CDR3 protein: CASSQDPGQGVYEQYF. CDR3 DNA sequence: TGCGCCAGCAGCCAAGACCCGGGACAGGGGGTATACGAGCAGTACTTC.

The gene calls are TRBV6-4 and TRBJ2-3, with 7 bases fitting TRBD1. CDR3 length: 14 amino acids. V gave up 3 bases and J gave up 2 bases; unmatched junction bases: 2. CDR1 is MRHNA, CDR2 SNTAGT, per germline. The CDR3 DNA reads as TGTGCCAGCAGTGAAGGGGGCGCCACAGATACGCAGTATTTT. It is translated as CASSEGGATDTQYF.

The rearrangement uses TRBV18 and TRBJ2-7, with 7 bases aligning to TRBD2. Germline CDR1 is KGHSH and CDR2 is LQKENI. The CDR3 has 14 residues. The J segment lost 3 bases and the V segment lost 5 bases, leaving 7 bases of the junction unmatched. CDR3 protein: CASSVAGAGYEQYF. The CDR3 region has the DNA TGTGCCAGCTCAGTGGCGGGAGCCGGCTACGAGCAGTACTTC.

The rearrangement links TRBV28 to TRBJ1-2; 7 nucleotides agree with TRBD1. There are 16 residues in the CDR3. Germline V gene lookup returns CDR1 MDHEN and CDR2 SYDVKM. The trim removed 3 bases at V and 2 bases at J, leaving 9 bases unmatched. The CDR3 region has the DNA TGTGCCAGCAGTTTGGGAGAGGAAGGGGGCAACTATGGCTACACCTTC. Protein sequence: CASSLGEEGGNYGYTF.

V gene TRBV19 combines with J gene TRBJ1-1; TRBD1 matches at 7 bases. The CDR3 is made up of 15 amino acids. Germline loops: CDR1 LNHDA, CDR2 SQIVND (reference sequence). Trimming removed 3 bases from V and 4 bases from J; junction bases left unmatched: 8. This CDR3 is CASSMLTGVSTEAFF. In DNA form, the CDR3 reads TGTGCCAGTAGTATGTTAACAGGGGTTTCCACTGAAGCTTTCTTT.

The rearrangement links TRBV29-1 to TRBJ2-1, with TRBD1 identical over 8 bases. The germline CDR1 and CDR2 sequences are SQVTM and ANQGSEA. There are 12 residues in the CDR3. CDR3 sequence: CSVADRVNEQFF. DNA of the CDR3: TGCAGTGTGGCGGACAGGGTAAATGAGCAGTTCTTC.

DNA of the CDR3: TGCGCCAGCAGCCAAGGACTAGCGGACAACAATGAGCAGTTCTTC. This codes for CASSQGLADNNEQFF. V is TRBV5-1 and J is TRBJ2-1, with 10 bases aligning to TRBD2. Germline trimming cut 4 bases from V and 5 bases from J; bases unmatched to any gene: 6. The CDR3 contains 15 residues. Germline V CDR1 and CDR2: SGHRS, YFSETQ. Variable domain in full (rest from reference TRBV5-1 and TRBJ2-1): KAGVTQTPRYLIKTRGQQVTLSCSPISGHRSVSWYQQTPGQGLQFLFEYFSETQRNKGNFPGRFSGRQFSNSRSEMNVSTLELGDSALYLCASSQGLADNNEQFFGPGTRLTVL.

This clone qualifies as medium-sized. At the DNA level, this CDR3 is encoded by other sequences in the same sample as well. The CDR3 DNA sequence: TGTGCCAGCAGTGAAGCAGCGGGAGGGCCCGGGGAGCTGTTTTTT. Translation gives CASSEAAGGPGELFF. The gene calls are TRBV6-4 and TRBJ2-2; 10 bases agree with TRBD2. Germline trimming cut 3 bases from V and 6 bases from J; bases unmatched to any gene: 4. From germline, CDR1 is MRHNA and CDR2 SNTAGT. CDR3 length: 15 residues.

The gene calls are TRBV4-1 and TRBJ2-1, with D tentatively TRBD2 (5 bases). Germline V gene data show CDR1 as MGHRA and CDR2 as YSYEKL. This CDR3 is built from 12 residues. Trimming took off 9 bases at V and 6 bases at J, with 12 bases between the two ends. The CDR3: CASESTSNEQFF. The CDR3 DNA follows: TGCGCCAGTGAATCTACTAGCAATGAGCAGTTCTTC.

The chain joins TRBV5-4 to TRBJ2-7, with 7 bases that match TRBD2. Germline V gives CDR1 SGHNT, CDR2 YYREEE (reference sequence). V was clipped by 3 bases and J by 7 bases; unmatched bases: 7. The CDR3 covers 13 residues. This CDR3 reads CASSSVGGGEQYF. In DNA form, the CDR3 reads TGTGCCAGCAGCTCGGTGGGGGGGGGAGAGCAGTACTTC.

This clone was seen only once. This chain joins TRBV7-6 and TRBJ1-2, with 7 bases aligning to TRBD1. The CDR3 spans 15 residues. Germline V lookup: CDR1 SGHVS, CDR2 FNYEAQ. The V and J ends lost 5 bases and 7 bases, in that order; junction bases with no gene match: 13. The CDR3 protein is CASSPNRDSSRGYTF. The CDR3 nucleotides are TGTGCCAGCAGCCCCAATCGGGACAGCTCTCGTGGCTACACCTTC. Combining the CDR3 with reference TRBV7-6 and TRBJ1-2 gives the whole variable domain GAGVSQSPRYKVTKRGQDVALRCDPISGHVSLYWYRQALGQGPEFLTYFNYEAQQDKSGLPNDRFSAERPEGSISTLTIQRTEQRDSAMYRCASSPNRDSSRGYTFGSGTRLTVV.

V usage is TRBV30 and J usage is TRBJ1-5; 11 bases are a match to TRBD1. This CDR3 is built from 13 residues. Trimming took 4 bases from V and 6 from J; bases not matched to a gene: 2. The germline gives CDR1 GTSNPN, CDR2 SVGIG (reference sequence). CDR3 sequence (DNA): TGTGCCTGGAAGGGACAGGGGGTTCAGCCCCAGCATTTT. Residues: CAWKGQGVQPQHF. Using reference TRBV30 and TRBJ1-5 for the parts outside the CDR3, the full variable domain is SQTIHQWPATLVQPVGSPLSLECTVEGTSNPNLYWYRQAAGRGLQLLFYSVGIGQISSEVPQNLSASRPQDRQFILSSKKLLLSDSGFYLCAWKGQGVQPQHFGDGTRLSIL.

This chain joins TRBV30 and TRBJ2-3; the match to TRBD2 covers 7 bases. The germline gives CDR1 GTSNPN, CDR2 SVGIG (reference sequence). Losses at the gene ends were 2 bases for V and 3 bases for J; bases not matched to a gene: 8. The CDR3 length is 15 residues. The DNA for the CDR3 is TGTGCCTGGAGTAACGGGGGGATTTTGACAGATACGCAGTATTTT. It codes for CAWSNGGILTDTQYF. The full variable domain, completed using reference TRBV30 and TRBJ2-3, is SQTIHQWPATLVQPVGSPLSLECTVEGTSNPNLYWYRQAAGRGLQLLFYSVGIGQISSEVPQNLSASRPQDRQFILSSKKLLLSDSGFYLCAWSNGGILTDTQYFGPGTRLTVL.

The chain couples TRBV23-1 to TRBJ2-5; a possible D gene is TRBD2 (6 bases). TRBV23-1 falls under the ORF class, with uncertain function. V dropped 1 base and J dropped 1 base, with 19 bases sitting between them. The CDR3 has 18 amino acids. This CDR3 reads CASSQCLRGILIQETQYF. CDR3 in DNA: TGCGCCAGCAGTCAATGCTTGCGGGGAATACTGATCCAAGAGACCCAGTACTTC.

About this clone itself: A much more abundant neighbour one base away suggests this may be a read error. The sample contains more than one DNA sequence encoding this CDR3. The chain has TRBV6-4 and TRBJ2-3, with TRBD2 identical over 10 bases. There are 15 residues in the CDR3. Germline CDR1 and CDR2: MRHNA and SNTAGT. The trim removed 3 bases at V and 1 base at J, leaving 1 base unmatched. The CDR3 DNA sequence: TGTGCCAGCAGTGATGGGACTAGCGGCACAGATACGCAGTATTTT. Translation gives CASSDGTSGTDTQYF.

J is TRBJ1-5 and V is TRBV4-2; D gene ambiguous. The V gene's germline CDR1 is LGHNA and CDR2 YNFKEQ. The germline V and J ends were trimmed by 3 bases and 4 bases, with 16 bases remaining between them. The CDR3 sequence is 16 residues long. DNA of the CDR3: TGTGCCAGCAGCCACGACACAGAATTAAGGAATCAGCCCCAGCATTTT. Its translation: CASSHDTELRNQPQHF.

This clone was counted between two and nine times. This chain connects TRBV5-1 to TRBJ1-1; TRBD1 aligns across 7 bases. Trimming removed 4 bases from V and 1 base from J; junction bases left unmatched: 16. Germline lookup yields CDR1 SGHRS and CDR2 YFSETQ. The CDR3 loop spans 18 amino acids. CDR3 residues: CASSRGQTLIASNTEAFF. In DNA, the CDR3 is TGCGCCAGCAGCCGGGGACAGACCTTAATTGCCTCGAACACTGAAGCTTTCTTT.

The genes are TRBV2 and TRBJ2-1; D perhaps matches TRBD2 (6 bases). Per the germline V gene, CDR1 is SNHLY and CDR2 is FYNNEI. This CDR3 is 17 amino acids long. V lost 4 bases and J lost 4, with 20 bases in between. CDR3 sequence reads: CASSGSREAVTYNEQFF. DNA for the CDR3: TGTGCCAGCAGTGGCTCGAGGGAGGCAGTTACATACAATGAGCAGTTCTTC.